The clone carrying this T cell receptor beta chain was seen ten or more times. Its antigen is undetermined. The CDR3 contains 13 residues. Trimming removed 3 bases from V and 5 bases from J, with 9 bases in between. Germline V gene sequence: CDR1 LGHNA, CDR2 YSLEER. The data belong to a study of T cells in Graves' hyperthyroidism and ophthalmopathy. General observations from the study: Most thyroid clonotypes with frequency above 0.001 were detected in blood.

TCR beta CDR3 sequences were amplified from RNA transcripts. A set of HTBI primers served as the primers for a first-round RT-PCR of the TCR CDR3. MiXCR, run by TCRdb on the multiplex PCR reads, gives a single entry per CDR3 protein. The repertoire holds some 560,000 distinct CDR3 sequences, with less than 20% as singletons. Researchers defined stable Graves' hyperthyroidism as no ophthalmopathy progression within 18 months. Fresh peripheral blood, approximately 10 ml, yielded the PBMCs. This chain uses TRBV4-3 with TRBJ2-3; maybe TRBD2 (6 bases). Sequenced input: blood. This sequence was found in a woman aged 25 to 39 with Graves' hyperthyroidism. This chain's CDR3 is CASSHPGGDTQYF. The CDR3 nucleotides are TGCGCCAGCAGCCACCCCGGGGGAGATACGCAGTATTTT.